Shown below are 15 T cell receptor beta chains from a single sample sequenced in a study of T cell repertoires in cytomegalovirus infection. From the reads, TCRdb called clonotypes with MiXCR, one entry per CDR3 protein. The table has hundreds of thousands of distinct CDR3 sequences, approximately 24% seen once. Sample: CD8+ T cells from PBMCs. These receptors all come from a human donor in good health (CMV status not recorded). Some clones in this sample may be carry-over from other donors' samples.

This sequence joins TRBV28 and TRBJ1-2; 10 nucleotides line up with TRBD1. The V gene end was trimmed by 5 bases and the J gene end by 8 bases; junction bases not matched to a gene: 11. Germline CDR1 and CDR2: MDHEN and SYDVKM. The CDR3 sequence is 15 residues long. The CDR3 protein is CASSRPYAGQGGYTF. The DNA of the CDR3 is TGTGCCAGCAGTCGTCCTTATGCGGGACAGGGGGGCTACACCTTC.

V and J are TRBV14 and TRBJ2-1, with 7 positions matching TRBD1. Germline V gives CDR1 SGHDN, CDR2 FVKESK. With V trimmed by 4 bases and J by 2 bases, 8 bases remained unmatched. This CDR3 is built from 16 residues. The CDR3, as DNA: TGTGCCAGCAGCCTTTTATTAGGGGGCCCCTACAATGAGCAGTTCTTC. This codes for CASSLLLGGPYNEQFF.

The V and J genes are TRBV29-1 and TRBJ2-5; perhaps TRBD2 as D (5 bases). V was clipped by 2 bases and J by 5 bases, with 15 bases between them. The CDR3 runs 14 residues. The germline V gene encodes CDR1 SQVTM and CDR2 ANQGSEA. The CDR3 DNA is TGCAGCGTTGAACAGTTCGGCTGGGAGGAGACCCAGTACTTC. Amino acids: CSVEQFGWEETQYF.

This clonotype was observed at least ten times. CDR3 nucleotide sequence: TGTGCCAGCAAGAAGGCGGGGACGCGTTACTACAATGAGCAGTTCTTC. The encoded protein is CASKKAGTRYYNEQFF. The chain links TRBV28 to TRBJ2-1, with D possibly TRBD2 on 6 matching bases. Germline values: CDR1 MDHEN, CDR2 SYDVKM. CDR3 length equals 16 residues. V was shortened by 7 bases and J by 3 bases, with 19 bases between the two germline ends.

This rearrangement joins TRBV7-9 to TRBJ2-2; TRBD2 agrees at 14 bases. CDR3 length: 15 amino acids. Per the germline V gene, CDR1 is SEHNR and CDR2 is FQNEAQ (reference sequence). With V trimmed by 8 bases and J by 4 bases, 3 bases remained unmatched. In DNA, the CDR3 is TGTGCCAGCCGGACTAGCGGGGGGATCACCGGGGAGCTGTTTTTT. It codes for CASRTSGGITGELFF.

The rearrangement links TRBV3-1 to TRBJ2-7; tentative D call: TRBD1 (5 bases). V was cut by 1 base and J by 6 bases, with 13 bases left in between. The CDR3 spans 14 residues. The germline CDR1 and CDR2 sequences are LGHDT and YNNKEL (reference sequence). The DNA of the CDR3 is TGTGCCAGCAGCCAAGTAGGCAGGGCTACCGAGCAGTACTTC. It translates to CASSQVGRATEQYF.

The rearrangement links TRBV13 to TRBJ1-5; 9 nucleotides line up with TRBD1. The V and J ends lost 4 bases and 4 bases, in that order; junction bases with no gene match: 5. The length of the CDR3 is 15 residues. Germline-derived CDR1 and CDR2 are PRHDT and FYEKMQ (reference sequence). The CDR3: CASSSRGTGNQPQHF. The CDR3 DNA is TGTGCCAGCAGCTCCAGAGGGACAGGGAATCAGCCCCAGCATTTT. The full variable domain, rest sourced from reference TRBV13 and TRBJ1-5, is AAGVIQSPRHLIKEKRETATLKCYPIPRHDTVYWYQQGPGQDPQFLISFYEKMQSDKGSIPDRFSAQQFSDYHSELNMSSLELGDSALYFCASSSRGTGNQPQHFGDGTRLSIL.

This chain uses TRBV12-3 or TRBV12-4 with TRBJ1-3; no clear D gene. V lost 3 bases to trimming and J lost 0 bases, with 15 bases between them. The CDR3 runs to 17 residues. CDR3 sequence: CASSFATETVSGNTIYF. The CDR3 DNA reads TGTGCCAGCAGTTTCGCCACGGAGACGGTCTCTGGAAACACCATATATTTT.

This clonotype turned up a few times. The CDR3 region is CSARDSPAGMNTEAFF. The CDR3, as DNA: TGCAGTGCTAGAGATTCTCCGGCAGGAATGAACACTGAAGCTTTCTTT. The chain carries TRBV20-1 and TRBJ1-1; D unclear. CDR1 DFQATT and CDR2 SNEGSKA come from the germline V gene (reference sequence). The CDR3 is 16 amino acids. Trimming stripped 0 bases from V and 0 bases from J, with 14 bases between.

V gene TRBV12-3 or TRBV12-4 combines with J gene TRBJ2-2; a possible D gene is TRBD1 (5 bases). This CDR3 region has 13 residues. V lost 4 bases, J lost 6 bases, and 9 bases lay in between. CDR3 nucleotides: TGTGCCAGCAGTTCGACAGTGGCCGGGGAGCTGTTTTTT. Protein: CASSSTVAGELFF.

J is TRBJ1-5 and V is TRBV7-6; 7 bases are a match to TRBD1. Unmatched junction bases numbered 6, after V lost 1 base and J lost 6 bases. CDR1 and CDR2 from the germline V gene are SGHVS and FNYEAQ. The CDR3 consists of 15 residues. The CDR3 sequence is CASSLDPTGPQPQHF. DNA for the CDR3: TGTGCCAGCAGCTTAGATCCGACAGGGCCTCAGCCCCAGCATTTT. Full variable domain (missing parts from reference TRBV7-6 and TRBJ1-5): GAGVSQSPRYKVTKRGQDVALRCDPISGHVSLYWYRQALGQGPEFLTYFNYEAQQDKSGLPNDRFSAERPEGSISTLTIQRTEQRDSAMYRCASSLDPTGPQPQHFGDGTRLSIL.

This clonotype has only a few counts. This chain connects TRBV10-3 to TRBJ1-2; D possibly corresponds to TRBD1 (6 bases). Between the trimmed V and J ends, which lost 6 bases and 8 bases, there was a span of 22 bases. The CDR3 sequence is 15 residues long. Germline V gene sequence: CDR1 ENHRY, CDR2 SYGVKD. In DNA form, the CDR3 reads TGTGCCATCAGAGTTTACTCTCAGGGGACACAGGGCTACACCTTC. It yields the protein CAIRVYSQGTQGYTF.

This clonotype was seen a few times. The chain recombines TRBV5-8 with TRBJ2-7; no clear D gene. The germline CDR1 and CDR2 sequences are SGHTS and YDEGEE. V shed 0 bases and J shed 5 bases, with 6 bases lying between them. The CDR3 consists of 12 residues. The CDR3 sequence is CASSLGVNEQYF. DNA of the CDR3: TGTGCCAGCAGCTTGGGGGTCAACGAGCAGTACTTC.

Remarks on this clonotype: Given a much more abundant clone one base away, this may be a read error. The chain links TRBV7-2 to TRBJ1-2; no reliable D call. This CDR3 is 15 amino acids long. The germline V and J ends were trimmed by 7 bases and 1 base, with 16 bases remaining between them. Germline V gene lookup returns CDR1 SGHTA and CDR2 FQGNSA. CDR3 region: CASNQPPQYNYGYTF. Here the CDR3 DNA reads TGTGCCAGCAACCAACCCCCACAGTATAACTATGGCTACACCTTC. Variable domain in full (rest from reference TRBV7-2 and TRBJ1-2): GAGVSQSPSNKVTEKGKDVELRCDPISGHTALYWYRQSLGQGLEFLIYFQGNSAPDKSGLPSDRFSAERTGGSVSTLTIQRTQQEDSAVYLCASNQPPQYNYGYTFGSGTRLTVV.

This clonotype occurred a few times. The rearrangement links TRBV10-2 to TRBJ1-2; D unresolved. CDR1 is WSHSY, CDR2 SAAADI, per germline. Trimming took 2 bases from V and 4 from J, leaving 11 bases between them. The CDR3 covers 14 residues. The CDR3 region is CASSEPTRVYGYTF. CDR3 sequence (DNA): TGCGCCAGCAGTGAGCCCACCCGGGTCTATGGCTACACCTTC.